The entry below describes one T cell receptor (beta chain). What it recognizes is unknown. The entry originates in a study of shared clonotypes between healthy human individuals. Broader study findings: Generation probability values for non-shared clonotypes were lower than those for clonotypes shared by all four donors. Naive subsets generally exceeded memory subsets in estimated richness.

Germline CDR1 is LGHNA and CDR2 is YSLEER. Between the trimmed V and J ends, which lost 0 bases and 1 base, there was a span of 7 bases. This CDR3 region has 14 residues. In the naive CD8 group, cells lacked CD45RO and were positively selected for CCR7, so terminally differentiated effector memory CD45RA+ cells were left out. The repertoire was sequenced with immunoSEQ multiplex PCR; TCRdb's copy has only in-frame clones and lacks some. The table shows millions of clones, with 93% occurring only once. The source material was naive CD8+ T cells from PBMCs. The clonotype was recovered from a man between 18 and 29 years old in good health. Some clones in this sample may be carry-over from other donors' samples. This chain joins TRBV4-3 and TRBJ2-7; no clear D gene. The CDR3 DNA follows: TGCGCCAGCAGCCAAGAGGTTGGGTCCTACGAGCAGTACTTC. Translated: CASSQEVGSYEQYF.